Sequencing of this T cell receptor beta chain was carried out in a study of T cell repertoires in cytomegalovirus infection. Study-wide background: Selection of CMV epitopes for the study included recently identified HLA-C-restricted and well-studied HLA-B-restricted ones. Signatures in public TCR beta sequences pointed to both CMV infection and matching HLA type.

Germline CDR1 and CDR2: DFQATT and SNEGSKA (reference sequence). J gave up 3 bases and V 3 bases, and 8 bases lay outside the gene matches. The CDR3 is 15 amino acids. Notes on the study in general: CMV-specific TCR beta clonotypes restricted by HLA-C dominated the ex vivo response.

TCRdb independently ran MiXCR on the reads; one entry per CDR3 protein. Here the sample spans around 800,000 distinct CDR3 sequences, approximately 29% being singletons. In its sample, this clonotype was seen a few times. No antigen is known for it. The genes are TRBV20-1 and TRBJ1-1; 9 bases are shared with TRBD1. This TCR derives from a human donor in good health (CMV status not recorded). Some clones in this sample may be carry-over from other donors' samples. Sequenced material: cultured CD8+ T cells from PBMCs, taken from culture after CMV antigen stimulation. CDR3 coding DNA: TGCAGTGCTAGCTTACAGGGGGCGGATTACACTGAAGCTTTCTTT. Its translation: CSASLQGADYTEAFF.